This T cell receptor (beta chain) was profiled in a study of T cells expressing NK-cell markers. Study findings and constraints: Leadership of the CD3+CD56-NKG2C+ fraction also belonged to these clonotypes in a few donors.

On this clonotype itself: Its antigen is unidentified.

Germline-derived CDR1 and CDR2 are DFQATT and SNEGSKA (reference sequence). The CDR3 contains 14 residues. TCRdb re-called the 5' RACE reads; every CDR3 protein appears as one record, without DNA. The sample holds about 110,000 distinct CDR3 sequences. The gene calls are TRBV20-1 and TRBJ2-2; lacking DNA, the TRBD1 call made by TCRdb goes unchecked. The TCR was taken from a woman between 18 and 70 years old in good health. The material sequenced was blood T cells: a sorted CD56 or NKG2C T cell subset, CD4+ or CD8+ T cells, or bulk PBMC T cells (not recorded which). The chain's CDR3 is CSATRDKNTGELFF.